This entry describes one T cell receptor beta chain. This sample is part of a study of blood T cell repertoires in COVID-19. Across about two dozen US areas, participants ranged in age from about 18 to 90 years. Original analysis: Counts of nucleated cells, estimated from reference gene primer amplification, were obtained. Method: immunoSEQ multiplex PCR; TCRdb's copy keeps in-frame clones and lacks some. V, J and clone size are taken as reported in that table, and D and trimming were inferred from the DNA itself. The sample carries hundreds of thousands of clones, around nine tenths recorded once. The CDR3 loop spans 15 amino acids. Trimming took off 5 bases at V and 1 base at J, with 12 bases between the two ends. Per germline, CDR1 SGHTA and CDR2 FQGTGA.

The V gene is TRBV7-3, the J gene TRBJ1-5; no firm D call. The clonotype originates from a woman aged 40 to 50 who had recovered from COVID-19. The sequencing input was PBMCs or T cells enriched from blood (not recorded which). The CDR3 loop reads CASSPPPGSNQPQHF. The DNA for the CDR3 is TGTGCCAGCAGCCCCCCACCCGGGAGCAATCAGCCCCAGCATTTT.